A single sample is the source of the 18 T cell receptor beta chains below, sequenced in a study of CD39 and CD103 CD8 tumor-infiltrating T cells. Repertoires were generated with immunoSEQ multiplex PCR, while TCRdb's copy carries only in-frame clones and drops some. The table lists fewer than 600 clones, around 71% of them singletons. Material for sequencing was CD39- CD103+ CD8+ T cells sorted from the tumor. Subset defined: CD103+CD39- single-positive CD45RA- CD8 T cells. These TCRs come from a human donor with head and neck squamous cell carcinoma.

The CDR3 spells CASSPSKIDSYEQYF. The CDR3 bases are TGCGCCAGCAGCCCTTCTAAAATCGACAGCTACGAGCAGTACTTC. The V call is TRBV4-1, the J call TRBJ2-5; tentative D call: TRBD1 (5 bases). The J call is doubtful: the DNA matches TRBJ2-7 better. Germline V gene data show CDR1 as MGHRA and CDR2 as YSYEKL. This CDR3 is 15 amino acids long.

The chain has TRBV5-5 and TRBJ1-5, with D uncertain. V lost 2 bases to trimming and J lost 2 bases, with 14 bases between them. CDR3 length equals 16 residues. Per the germline V gene, CDR1 is SGHKS and CDR2 is YYEKEE (reference sequence). The CDR3 sequence is CASSFGLFGGNQPQHF. The CDR3, as DNA: TGTGCCAGCAGCTTCGGCCTCTTTGGAGGCAATCAGCCCCAGCATTTT.

This clone is classed as large (0.1 to 1%). J is TRBJ1-6 and V is TRBV2; TRBD1 is a possible D gene (5 bases). CDR1 is SNHLY, CDR2 FYNNEI, per germline. This CDR3 contains 15 residues. Trimming shortened V by 1 base and J by 10 bases, and 14 bases separated the two germline ends. CDR3 DNA sequence: TGTGCCAGCAGTGAAGTCCTGGGGGGGAGCTCACCCCTCCACTTT. Translated: CASSEVLGGSSPLHF. Drawing the rest from reference TRBV2 and TRBJ1-6, the complete variable domain is EPEVTQTPSHQVTQMGQEVILRCVPISNHLYFYWYRQILGQKVEFLVSFYNNEISEKSEIFDDQFSVERPDGSNFTLKIRSTKLEDSAMYFCASSEVLGGSSPLHFGNGTRLTVT.

The chain is built from TRBV30 and TRBJ2-3; 12 bases agree with TRBD2. The CDR3 runs 15 residues. The germline CDR1 and CDR2 sequences are GTSNPN and SVGIG (reference sequence). J gave up 2 bases and V 1 base, and 1 base lay outside the gene matches. The CDR3 region has the DNA TGTGCCTGGAGTGGACTAGCGGGGGCCACAGATACGCAGTATTTT. Translating it yields CAWSGLAGATDTQYF.

The gene calls are TRBV27 and TRBJ1-4, with a possible D match to TRBD1 (6 bases). Germline V gives CDR1 MNHEY, CDR2 SMNVEV (reference sequence). V shed 2 bases and J shed 4 bases, with 14 bases lying between them. The CDR3 sequence is 16 residues long. The CDR3 nucleotides are TGTGCCAGCAGTTTAAGGGGGGGGGCGAATAATGAAAAACTGTTTTTT. Encoded protein: CASSLRGGANNEKLFF. Filled out from reference TRBV27 and TRBJ1-4, the complete variable domain reads EAQVTQNPRYLITVTGKKLTVTCSQNMNHEYMSWYRQDPGLGLRQIYYSMNVEVTDKGDVPEGYKVSRKEKRNFPLILESPSPNQTSLYFCASSLRGGANNEKLFFGSGTQLSVL.

The gene calls are TRBV19 and TRBJ1-1, with 9 nucleotides matching TRBD1. In germline, CDR1 is LNHDA, CDR2 SQIVND (reference sequence). V lost 5 bases and J lost 7; bases outside the gene matches: 5. The CDR3 extends over 13 amino acids. The chain's CDR3 is CASSWGQGNEAFF. CDR3 coding DNA: TGTGCCAGTAGTTGGGGACAGGGCAATGAAGCTTTCTTT. Drawing the rest from reference TRBV19 and TRBJ1-1, the complete variable domain is DGGITQSPKYLFRKEGQNVTLSCEQNLNHDAMYWYRQDPGQGLRLIYYSQIVNDFQKGDIAEGYSVSREKKESFPLTVTSAQKNPTAFYLCASSWGQGNEAFFGQGTRLTVV.

The rearrangement joins TRBV6-1 to TRBJ1-2, with D unclear. CDR1 is MNHNS, CDR2 SASEGT, per germline. V dropped 5 bases and J dropped 4 bases, with 14 bases sitting between them. This CDR3 comprises 14 residues. In DNA, the CDR3 is TGTGCCAGCAGTCCGGCCAGTCCGATCTATGGCTACACCTTC. It yields the protein CASSPASPIYGYTF.

The chain couples TRBV7-9 to TRBJ2-7; either TRBD1 or TRBD2 may supply D (5 bases each). This CDR3 contains 14 residues. CDR1 and CDR2 from the germline V gene are SEHNR and FQNEAQ (reference sequence). V lost 1 base to trimming and J lost 4 bases, with 11 bases between them. The DNA for the CDR3 is TGTGCCAGCAGCTTAGAGGGACGGGTTTACGAGCAGTACTTC. Translated: CASSLEGRVYEQYF.

The chain is built from TRBV28 and TRBJ2-2; either TRBD1 or TRBD2 may fit D (6 bases each). Per germline, CDR1 MDHEN and CDR2 SYDVKM. The CDR3 is made up of 13 amino acids. V lost 3 bases and J 7 bases, leaving 9 bases between the germline ends. In nucleotides, the CDR3 is TGTGCCAGCAGTTTCCGGGGGCTCGGGGAGCTGTTTTTT. Translated: CASSFRGLGELFF.

This chain uses TRBV7-8 with TRBJ2-1, with a tentative D call TRBD2 (6 bases). Germline V CDR1 and CDR2: SGHVS, FQNEAQ. V dropped 5 bases and J dropped 6 bases, with 17 bases sitting between them. CDR3 length: 15 residues. CDR3 region: CASSHLITGVNEQFF. The CDR3 nucleotides are TGTGCCAGCAGCCACCTAATCACGGGGGTCAATGAGCAGTTCTTC. The full variable domain, rest sourced from reference TRBV7-8 and TRBJ2-1, is GAGVSQSPRYKVAKRGQDVALRCDPISGHVSLFWYQQALGQGPEFLTYFQNEAQLDKSGLPSDRFFAERPEGSVSTLKIQRTQQEDSAVYLCASSHLITGVNEQFFGPGTRLTVL.

V and J are TRBV27 and TRBJ1-1; 10 positions match TRBD1. Trimming removed 6 bases from V and 0 bases from J; junction bases left unmatched: 10. CDR3 length: 17 residues. Looked up from germline, CDR1 is MNHEY and CDR2 is SMNVEV (reference sequence). The CDR3: CASRSPGTGAMNTEAFF. The CDR3 DNA follows: TGTGCCAGCAGATCCCCCGGGACAGGGGCCATGAACACTGAAGCTTTCTTT.

This chain links TRBV2 with TRBJ2-7; the match to TRBD1 covers 8 bases. This CDR3 spans 13 amino acids. V trimming: 4 bases; J trimming: 2 bases; junction bases outside the gene matches: 1. CDR1 and CDR2 from the germline V gene are SNHLY and FYNNEI. CDR3 nucleotides: TGTGCCAGCAGTGGGGGACAGGCCTACGAGCAGTACTTC. As protein: CASSGGQAYEQYF.

Turning to this clone: One junction end disagrees with the germline gene, perhaps due to a read error. At the DNA level, this CDR3 is encoded by other sequences in the same sample as well. The chain combines TRBV9 with TRBJ1-5; 7 nucleotides align to TRBD1. The CDR3 totals 14 residues. Germline loops: CDR1 SGDLS, CDR2 YYNGEE. The CDR3 DNA sequence: TGTGCCAGCAGCGTAGGACAGGGAGGTCAGCCCCAGCACTTT. Protein product: CASSVGQGGQPQHF. The whole variable domain, filled in from reference TRBV9 and TRBJ1-5, reads DSGVTQTPKHLITATGQRVTLRCSPRSGDLSVYWYQQSLDQGLQFLIQYYNGEERAKGNILERFSAQQFPDLHSELNLSSLELGDSALYFCASSVGQGGQPQHFGDGTRLSIL.

This clone qualifies as hyperexpanded. The chain combines TRBV10-1 with TRBJ1-1; no clear D gene. V lost 2 bases, J lost 1 base, and 11 bases lay in between. This CDR3 spans 15 amino acids. CDR1 and CDR2 from the germline V gene are WNHNN and SYGVQD (reference sequence). The CDR3 spells CASSEVAGTNTEAFF. For the CDR3, the DNA is TGCGCCAGCAGTGAGGTGGCAGGAACGAACACTGAAGCTTTCTTT.

The V gene is TRBV27, the J gene TRBJ2-7; 7 bases fit TRBD1. V was pared by 6 bases and J by 1 base, with 6 bases of the junction left unmatched. In germline, CDR1 is MNHEY, CDR2 SMNVEV (reference sequence). The CDR3 contains 14 residues. This CDR3 is CASRGTDLSYEQYF. In nucleotides, the CDR3 is TGTGCCAGCAGGGGGACAGATCTTTCCTACGAGCAGTACTTC.

This rearrangement joins TRBV5-1 to TRBJ2-7, with 12 bases lining up with TRBD2. Per the germline V gene, CDR1 is SGHRS and CDR2 is YFSETQ. V lost 4 bases and J lost 2; bases outside the gene matches: 1. CDR3 length: 14 amino acids. Here the CDR3 DNA reads TGCGCCAGCAGCCTAGCGGGAGGGGCCTACGAGCAGTACTTC. The encoded protein is CASSLAGGAYEQYF. Filled out from reference TRBV5-1 and TRBJ2-7, the complete variable domain reads KAGVTQTPRYLIKTRGQQVTLSCSPISGHRSVSWYQQTPGQGLQFLFEYFSETQRNKGNFPGRFSGRQFSNSRSEMNVSTLELGDSALYLCASSLAGGAYEQYFGPGTRLTVT.

Only a few counts were recorded for this clone. In DNA, the CDR3 is TGCGCCAGCAGCCAAGGGCTAGCGGGAGCCGGGGAGCTGTTTTTT. It specifies CASSQGLAGAGELFF. V and J are TRBV4-3 and TRBJ2-2; 10 positions agree with TRBD2. J gave up 6 bases and V 1 base, and 2 bases lay outside the gene matches. This CDR3 spans 15 amino acids. Germline CDR1 reads LGHNA; CDR2 reads YSLEER.

V usage is TRBV7-9 and J usage is TRBJ2-7, with a weak D call TRBD2 (6 bases). The germline V and J ends were trimmed by 5 bases and 2 bases, with 19 bases remaining between them. The CDR3 covers 16 residues. Germline V gene sequence: CDR1 SEHNR, CDR2 FQNEAQ (reference sequence). In nucleotides, the CDR3 is TGTGCCAGCAGCACTGGAGGGGCAGGGTGGGCCTACGAGCAGTACTTC. The encoded protein is CASSTGGAGWAYEQYF.